This T cell receptor beta chain is drawn from a study of persistence of HIV-infected CD4 T cells (TCRdb year 2020). As for the study more broadly: The study isolated CMV- and HIV-1 Gag-responding CD4+ T cells from ART-treated individuals to examine antigen-driven clonal expansion of HIV-1-infected cells. Peripheral blood samples of up to about 200 mL were obtained at multiple time points, with the exception of a couple of participants, for whom leukapheresis was performed at a single time point. TCRbeta sequencing assessed the clonality of all cells in each sorted population, while proviral sequencing assessed the clonality of infected cells. Suppressive ART had been received by participants for a median of roughly 8 years. Cross-participant TCR cluster analysis included about eight participants for CMV and over five participants for Gag. Beyond this particular receptor, the publication reports: Antigen-responding cells were enriched for degenerate expanded CDR3beta sequences, which suggests convergent selection of CD4+ responses to CMV and Gag. TCR oligoclonality correlated with proviral oligoclonality within the same sorted populations. Restriction of bulk TCR analyses to the rare CMV-responding cells that actually carried HIV-1 proviruses was not possible. Only a small number of individuals took part in the study, and the range of antigens tested was limited. TCRbeta richness in CMV- and Gag-responding cells was significantly lower than in anti-CD3/anti-CD28-responding cells; CMV-responding cells had higher oligoclonality than CD3/CD28-stimulated and Gag-responding cells.

Per the publication, the treatment or condition label means: suppressive antiretroviral therapy. A pool of overlapping 15-mer peptides from HIV-1 Gag, at 1 ug per peptide per mL, was used to stimulate the cells. Memory CD4+ T cells that did not respond, being CD40L-negative, CD69-negative and CD45RO-high, were sorted as memory populations depleted of antigen-responding cells. HIV-1-infected adults in whom suppressive ART had been started during chronic infection were enrolled as participants. Participants had undetectable plasma HIV-1 RNA below 50 copies/mL for at least 4 years. To be included, participants needed a CD4+ T cell count above 400 cells/uL and a positive CMV serology. Before stimulation, PBMCs were isolated using density centrifugation and depleted of CD8+ T cells. CD8-depleted PBMCs were stimulated for 15 to 20 hours with anti-CD28/CD49d costimulation, CD40-blocking antibody and enfuvirtide to prevent new infections. Cells were sorted on a Beckman Coulter MoFlo Legacy or XDP sorter, with propidium iodide excluding dead cells. The QIAamp DNA Mini Kit was used for genomic DNA extraction from samples above one million cells, and the Quick-DNA Microprep Kit was used otherwise.

The immunoSEQ hsTCRB assay version 4, run in survey mode, was used to sequence TCRbeta repertoires from genomic DNA. For TCRbeta sequencing, genomic DNA was diluted to approximately 10 ng/uL, with up to 1 ug used per sample. In the paper's pipeline: ImmunoSeq Analyzer 3.0 was used for analysis of TCRbeta data, and diversity was computed on productive nucleotide rearrangements. Using the Immunarch R package, the improved Chao index served to estimate lower-bound TCR diversity and the Gini coefficient served to estimate clonality. Nucleotide rearrangements that differed but encoded the same CDR3beta amino acid sequence were counted as separate clonotypes. Differential abundance analysis found TCRbeta sequences that were significantly enriched in antigen-responding cells compared with anti-CD3/anti-CD28-activated cells. GLIPH2 grouped TCRs by predicted peptide-MHC specificity, both within each participant and across combined participant data sets. Drawn from immuneACCESS, this table holds only the in-frame rearrangements with V and J called that TCRdb kept. Clones are partly lost; checked studies trace under half to an unresolved V gene and leave the rest unexplained. Clone size and V and J calls were adopted from that table, with D and trimming inferred from the DNA. This sample lists roughly 35,000 clones; 82% were detected once. Of the sample, almost 1% is held by the ten largest clones.

Taken from the germline V gene (reference sequence), the CDR1 and CDR2 loops are LGHDT and YNNKEL. V and J lose 2 bases and 10 bases, and a span of 15 bases separates them. The CDR3 goes from the cysteine to the phenylalanine over 15 residues. Of the read, only the CDR3 DNA is kept; its 45 bases are in frame from base 1. In regard to this clone: Its antigen is not yet known. Nothing much larger sits one base from this clone, and base qualities are not available.

The receptor's source is an adult with HIV. The donor label of this sample is uncertain. The sequence joins TRBV3-1 (or the pseudogene TRBV3-2) to TRBJ1-6, with the D gene uncertain. The specimen comprised cultured CD4+ T cells from PBMCs, sampled from a patient who received antiretroviral therapy. Sample cell subset or site, as interpreted from the label and publication: CD40L-CD69- CD45RO-high memory CD4 T cells not responding to Gag peptides. The CDR3 protein sequence reads: CASSQRADGGSPLHF. At the DNA level, the sequence is TGTGCCAGCAGCCAACGGGCCGACGGTGGCTCACCCCTCCACTTT.